These 26 T cell receptor beta chains share one sample of origin, sequenced in a study of blood T cell repertoires in COVID-19. Using immunoSEQ multiplex PCR, the repertoire was profiled, and TCRdb retains in-frame clones only, with some absent. The sample records approximately 210,000 clones, about 90% being singletons. The sequencing input was PBMCs or T cells enriched from blood (not recorded which). These TCRs come from a woman in her 30s who had recovered from COVID-19.

The chain links TRBV29-1 to TRBJ1-1, with no clear D. Germline assignment: CDR1 SQVTM and CDR2 ANQGSEA. The CDR3 runs to 13 residues. With 4 bases removed from V and 3 bases from J, the gap between germline ends came to 12 bases. The CDR3 DNA follows: TGCAGCGTTGTACGACCGGGGTACACTGAAGCTTTCTTT. This translates into CSVVRPGYTEAFF.

V is TRBV6-4 and J is TRBJ1-1; D unresolved. The CDR3 extends over 14 amino acids. The germline V and J ends were trimmed by 2 bases and 5 bases, with 12 bases remaining between them. Per the germline V gene, CDR1 is MRHNA and CDR2 is SNTAGT. The CDR3 DNA follows: TGTGCCAGCAGTGACAGATTTGGAGGGACTGAAGCTTTCTTT. This translates into CASSDRFGGTEAFF.

This clone was observed once. The chain combines TRBV14 with TRBJ2-4; 9 bases are shared with TRBD2. V shed 4 bases and J 6 bases; nucleotides not matched to a gene: 13. This CDR3 is built from 17 residues. The germline gives CDR1 SGHDN, CDR2 FVKESK. The CDR3 sequence: CASSRFFGGGVRNIQYF. In nucleotides, the CDR3 is TGTGCCAGCAGCCGTTTCTTCGGCGGGGGGGTGAGAAACATTCAGTACTTC.

The V gene is TRBV7-6, the J gene TRBJ2-1, with unresolved D. The V gene lost 5 bases and the J gene lost 4 bases, with 15 bases spanning the gap. This CDR3 has 15 residues. The germline CDR1 and CDR2 sequences are SGHVS and FNYEAQ. In DNA form, the CDR3 reads TGTGCCAGCAGCCCTGGCCCGACACTTTACAATGAGCAGTTCTTC. Its translation: CASSPGPTLYNEQFF.

The rearrangement joins TRBV28 to TRBJ1-4, with D possibly being TRBD1 (5 bases). Germline loops: CDR1 MDHEN, CDR2 SYDVKM. V gave up 2 bases and J gave up 4 bases, with 8 bases separating them. The CDR3 covers 14 residues. This CDR3 reads CASSLGGGNEKLFF. DNA for the CDR3: TGTGCCAGCAGTTTAGGGGGGGGTAATGAAAAACTGTTTTTT.

The CDR3 DNA follows: TGCAGCGTTGAAGAAAGCGGTACCGGGGAGCTGTTTTTT. Encoded protein: CSVEESGTGELFF. The gene calls are TRBV29-1 and TRBJ2-2; the D gene is possibly TRBD2 (5 bases). Germline V gene sequence: CDR1 SQVTM, CDR2 ANQGSEA. V was trimmed by 0 bases and J by 5 bases, leaving 7 bases between them. The CDR3 has 13 amino acids.

The chain recombines TRBV7-9 with TRBJ1-1; D not resolved. CDR3 length equals 16 residues. Germline V gene sequence: CDR1 SEHNR, CDR2 FQNEAQ (reference sequence). V was shortened by 1 base and J by 0 bases, with 12 bases between the two germline ends. CDR3 DNA sequence: TGTGCCAGCAGCTTAGAATTGGGTCAGGTGAACACTGAAGCTTTCTTT. Protein sequence: CASSLELGQVNTEAFF.

V and J are TRBV7-2 and TRBJ2-5, with 13 bases that match TRBD2. In germline, CDR1 is SGHTA, CDR2 FQGNSA. There are 15 residues in the CDR3. The V segment lost 5 bases and the J segment 6 bases; nucleotides outside the gene matches: 6. Here the CDR3 DNA reads TGTGCCAGCAGCCCCCGGACTAGCGGGAGACAGACCCAGTACTTC. It encodes CASSPRTSGRQTQYF.

V gene TRBV28 combines with J gene TRBJ1-1, with a possible D match to TRBD1 (6 bases). Per germline, CDR1 MDHEN and CDR2 SYDVKM. Trimming removed 8 bases at V and 5 bases at J, with 15 bases between. The CDR3 length is 13 residues. The CDR3 DNA follows: TGTGCCAGCGCCACAGGGCTGCGAACTGAAGCTTTCTTT. Residues: CASATGLRTEAFF.

V gene TRBV7-9 combines with J gene TRBJ1-6, with a weak D call TRBD1 (6 bases). V dropped 3 bases and J dropped 2 bases, with 8 bases sitting between them. In germline, CDR1 is SEHNR, CDR2 FQNEAQ (reference sequence). This CDR3 spans 15 amino acids. For the CDR3, the DNA is TGTGCCAGCAGCTTCGGACAGACCTATAATTCACCCCTCCACTTT. Amino acid sequence: CASSFGQTYNSPLHF.

The rearrangement links TRBV5-1 to TRBJ2-1; weak D call: TRBD2 (5 bases). The CDR3 contains 13 residues. Germline assignment: CDR1 SGHRS and CDR2 YFSETQ. V lost 0 bases and J 6 bases, leaving 7 bases between the germline ends. The CDR3: CASSLGSVNEQFF. CDR3 bases: TGCGCCAGCAGCTTGGGTAGCGTCAATGAGCAGTTCTTC.

The chain has TRBV28 and TRBJ1-1; perhaps TRBD1 as D (6 bases). Germline-derived CDR1 and CDR2 are MDHEN and SYDVKM. This CDR3 spans 16 amino acids. V gave up 7 bases and J gave up 7 bases, with 25 bases separating them. CDR3 in DNA: TGTGCCAGCACCTATAGCCGGACAGCCCTACGGGGTGAAGCTTTCTTT. It translates to CASTYSRTALRGEAFF.

The J gene is TRBJ1-1, the V gene TRBV12-3 or TRBV12-4; D is perhaps TRBD1 (5 bases). The CDR3 spans 12 residues. V lost 5 bases and J 6 bases, leaving 10 bases between the germline ends. The CDR3 DNA reads as TGTGCCAGCAGTCCCCGGGGGTCTGAAGCTTTCTTT. Translation gives CASSPRGSEAFF.

The V call is TRBV30, the J call TRBJ1-3; the D is unclear. V lost 4 bases to trimming and J lost 10 bases, with 20 bases between them. The CDR3 covers 14 residues. From germline, CDR1 is GTSNPN and CDR2 SVGIG (reference sequence). CDR3 in amino acids: CAWTPRENSRTIYF. CDR3 bases: TGTGCCTGGACTCCACGGGAAAACAGCCGGACCATATATTTT. The variable domain in full, with the rest retrieved from reference TRBV30 and TRBJ1-3, is SQTIHQWPATLVQPVGSPLSLECTVEGTSNPNLYWYRQAAGRGLQLLFYSVGIGQISSEVPQNLSASRPQDRQFILSSKKLLLSDSGFYLCAWTPRENSRTIYFGEGSWLTVV.

CDR3 sequence reads: CAWSQGAGRQPQHF. In DNA, the CDR3 is TGTGCCTGGAGCCAGGGGGCTGGCAGACAGCCCCAGCATTTT. The chain carries TRBV30 and TRBJ1-5; 8 nucleotides agree with TRBD1. Trimming cost V 3 bases and J 7 bases; bases outside gene matches: 8. The CDR3 is made up of 14 amino acids. The germline gives CDR1 GTSNPN, CDR2 SVGIG (reference sequence).

This chain joins TRBV5-4 and TRBJ1-6; 8 bases align to TRBD1. Unmatched junction bases numbered 9, after V lost 4 bases and J lost 9 bases. The germline V gene has CDR1 SGHNT and CDR2 YYREEE (reference sequence). The CDR3 spans 15 residues. CDR3 loop: CASSPRTGYSSPLHF. CDR3 coding DNA: TGTGCCAGCAGCCCTCGGACAGGGTACTCTTCACCCCTCCACTTT.

The genes are TRBV24-1 and TRBJ1-5, with D possibly TRBD1 on 6 matching bases. The germline gives CDR1 KGHDR, CDR2 SFDVKD. This CDR3 region has 14 residues. Trimming removed 5 bases at V and 5 bases at J, with 12 bases between. This chain's CDR3 is CATSGREGDQPQHF. For the CDR3, the DNA is TGTGCCACCAGTGGCAGGGAGGGGGATCAGCCCCAGCATTTT.

A few counts support this clone. The rearrangement uses TRBV29-1 and TRBJ1-1; D is unresolved. Trimming pared 6 bases from V and 2 bases from J, leaving 19 bases between. The germline CDR1 and CDR2 sequences are SQVTM and ANQGSEA. The CDR3 consists of 15 residues. CDR3 DNA sequence: TGCAGCGTCCAAATACAAGCGGGTCTTAACACTGAAGCTTTCTTT. Its protein product is CSVQIQAGLNTEAFF.

This clone has just a few counts. The chain uses TRBV5-5 and TRBJ1-1; no firm D call. Trimming removed 1 base at V and 4 bases at J, with 14 bases between. The CDR3 loop spans 15 amino acids. CDR1 and CDR2 from the germline V gene are SGHKS and YYEKEE (reference sequence). The CDR3 DNA reads TGTGCCAGCAGCTTGTGGGCAGTGGCGGGCACTGAAGCTTTCTTT. Its protein is CASSLWAVAGTEAFF.

The chain uses TRBV28 and TRBJ1-1; 8 positions match TRBD1. The V and J ends lost 6 bases and 5 bases, in that order; junction bases with no gene match: 8. The CDR3 runs 14 residues. CDR1 and CDR2 (germline): MDHEN, SYDVKM. In DNA, the CDR3 is TGTGCCAGCAGCGACGGACAGGGTTGGACTGAAGCTTTCTTT. It encodes CASSDGQGWTEAFF. Drawing the rest from reference TRBV28 and TRBJ1-1, the complete variable domain is DVKVTQSSRYLVKRTGEKVFLECVQDMDHENMFWYRQDPGLGLRLIYFSYDVKMKEKGDIPEGYSVSREKKERFSLILESASTNQTSMYLCASSDGQGWTEAFFGQGTRLTVV.

This chain joins TRBV3-1 (or the pseudogene TRBV3-2) and TRBJ1-2; 8 bases agree with TRBD1. The CDR3 contains 15 residues. Germline CDR1 LGHDT, CDR2 YNNKEL (reference sequence). Trimming removed 0 bases from V and 9 bases from J; junction bases left unmatched: 9. The CDR3 region has the DNA TGTGCCAGCAGCCAAGAGGGCAGGGGGCCGTATCGCTACACCTTC. It yields the protein CASSQEGRGPYRYTF.

This sequence joins TRBV10-2 and TRBJ1-2; D may be TRBD1 (5 bases). The CDR3 loop spans 17 amino acids. Trimming cost V 4 bases and J 6 bases, with 24 bases left between them. Germline CDR1 is WSHSY and CDR2 is SAAADI. DNA for the CDR3: TGCGCCAGCAGTGTATCGACAGAAAATGGGGATAGGGATGGCTACACCTTC. Translation gives CASSVSTENGDRDGYTF.

J is TRBJ2-1 and V is TRBV5-1, with D maybe TRBD1 (5 bases). Trimming removed 0 bases at V and 8 bases at J, with 9 bases between. The CDR3 loop spans 13 amino acids. Germline V gene data show CDR1 as SGHRS and CDR2 as YFSETQ. The CDR3 spells CASSLDQGHEQFF. DNA for the CDR3: TGCGCCAGCAGCTTGGACCAGGGCCATGAGCAGTTCTTC.

This chain links TRBV27 with TRBJ2-3, with D perhaps TRBD2 (6 bases). This CDR3 region has 22 residues. Per germline, CDR1 MNHEY and CDR2 SMNVEV (reference sequence). V lost 5 bases to trimming and J lost 2 bases, with 35 bases between them. CDR3: CASSRYGRAASSVTLDTDTQYF. The CDR3, as DNA: TGTGCCAGCAGTAGATACGGGAGAGCAGCAAGCTCAGTGACCTTAGACACAGATACGCAGTATTTT.

The chain combines TRBV7-8 with TRBJ1-4; D unclear. Trimming removed 3 bases at V and 4 bases at J, with 9 bases between. This CDR3 comprises 14 residues. Germline CDR1 and CDR2: SGHVS and FQNEAQ. In nucleotides, the CDR3 is TGTGCCAGCAGCTTCCGCGATAATAATGAAAAACTGTTTTTT. As protein: CASSFRDNNEKLFF.

The chain links TRBV2 to TRBJ1-2, with TRBD1 identical over 7 bases. The V gene's germline CDR1 is SNHLY and CDR2 FYNNEI. With 6 bases clipped from V and 0 bases from J, the junction kept 4 bases outside the gene matches. CDR3 size: 14 residues. CDR3 sequence (DNA): TGTGCCAGCAGCCCGGACAGGTCTAACTATGGCTACACCTTC. This gives the protein CASSPDRSNYGYTF.